This T cell receptor (beta chain) was profiled in a study of T cell responses to AZD1222 COVID-19 vaccine. Libraries were prepared by immunoSEQ multiplex PCR; TCRdb keeps only in-frame clonotypes and omits some of them. This table holds roughly 80,000 clones, around 93% found once. Germline V gene data show CDR1 as LGHDT and CDR2 as YNNKEL (reference sequence). V dropped 0 bases and J dropped 0 bases, with 8 bases sitting between them. The CDR3 runs 15 residues. The sample here was peripheral blood, taken 28 days after the second AZD1222 dose. This chain joins TRBV3-1 (or the pseudogene TRBV3-2) and TRBJ2-5; perhaps TRBD2 as D (6 bases). This clonotype originated in an adult who received the AZD1222 COVID-19 vaccine. The CDR3 nucleotides read TGTGCCAGCAGCCAAGAGGGGGGAAACCAAGAGACCCAGTACTTC. Protein product: CASSQEGGNQETQYF.